The source of this T cell receptor (beta chain) is a study of OX40 agonist ivuxolimab in advanced cancers. Produced via immunoSEQ multiplex PCR; TCRdb's table is partial and in-frame only. The profile shows tens of thousands of clones, around 81% of them singletons. V was cut by 5 bases and J by 4 bases, with 12 bases left in between. The CDR3 loop spans 13 amino acids. Germline CDR1 MNHEY, CDR2 SMNVEV (reference sequence). V is TRBV27 and J is TRBJ2-7, with a tentative D call TRBD1 (6 bases). This specimen consisted of CD4+ or CD8+ T cells sorted from blood, obtained in a trial of the OX40 agonist ivuxolimab. This receptor was identified in an adult with an advanced solid tumor such as melanoma, head and neck, liver or kidney cancer. Written as DNA, the CDR3 is TGTGCCAGCAGTGAGACAGGAGTGTACGAGCAGTACTTC. This codes for CASSETGVYEQYF.